These 20 T cell receptor beta chains were sequenced from one sample in a study of cytomegalovirus exposure and HLA in healthy donors. PCR employed 60 Vbeta and 13 Jbeta primers. TCRdb's copy holds only in-frame clones and misses some; the assay was immunoSEQ multiplex PCR. Among 130,000 or so clones, about 73% were seen once, and the ten largest hold 2.1%. Sequenced input: PBMCs. These receptors all come from a woman aged 40 to 49 in good health and CMV-seropositive.

The V call is TRBV6-1, the J call TRBJ1-3; the match to TRBD1 covers 10 bases. This CDR3 contains 19 residues. Germline CDR1 and CDR2: MNHNS and SASEGT. J lost 3 bases, V lost 4 bases, and 15 bases had no gene match. In DNA form, the CDR3 reads TGTGCCAGCAGTGCCATACCGGGACAGGGGAGCCTTTATGGAAACACCATATATTTT. Protein product: CASSAIPGQGSLYGNTIYF.

The chain couples TRBV4-3 to TRBJ2-1; the match to TRBD2 covers 11 bases. The V segment lost 0 bases and the J segment 3 bases; nucleotides outside the gene matches: 13. The CDR3 is 20 amino acids. Germline V CDR1 and CDR2: LGHNA, YSLEER. CDR3 in amino acids: CASSQDGSRGLADLYNEQFF. The CDR3, as DNA: TGCGCCAGCAGCCAAGATGGTTCCCGGGGACTAGCGGACCTCTACAATGAGCAGTTCTTC.

The rearrangement uses TRBV28 and TRBJ2-1, with 9 bases identical to TRBD1. In germline, CDR1 is MDHEN, CDR2 SYDVKM. V lost 7 bases and J lost 0; bases outside the gene matches: 7. This CDR3 spans 16 amino acids. CDR3: CASIRDRVSSYNEQFF. The CDR3 DNA is TGTGCCAGCATCCGGGACAGGGTGAGCTCCTACAATGAGCAGTTCTTC.

The rearrangement joins TRBV7-8 to TRBJ2-5, with TRBD1 identical over 9 bases. Near its end, the DNA agrees better with TRBJ2-7, so the J call may be wrong. The CDR3 extends over 14 amino acids. Germline CDR1 is SGHVS and CDR2 is FQNEAQ. The CDR3 region has the DNA TGTGCCAGCAGCTTAGCCGGGACAGGGCACGAGCAGTACTTC. Its protein is CASSLAGTGHEQYF.

The CDR3 bases are TGTGCCAGCAACAGGGATTACACAGATACGCAGTATTTT. Amino acids: CASNRDYTDTQYF. The chain employs TRBV7-6 and TRBJ2-3, with a weak D call TRBD1 (6 bases). This CDR3 is built from 13 residues. Germline V gene data show CDR1 as SGHVS and CDR2 as FNYEAQ. The V end was cut by 7 bases, the J end by 2 bases, with 10 bases between.

The chain employs TRBV7-9 and TRBJ2-3, with 9 bases identical to TRBD1. Germline CDR1 SEHNR, CDR2 FQNEAQ (reference sequence). The CDR3 contains 14 residues. Losses at the gene ends were 5 bases for V and 6 bases for J; bases not matched to a gene: 6. The CDR3 nucleotides are TGTGCCAGCAGCCAACAGGGGGCGGGGGATACGCAGTATTTT. As protein: CASSQQGAGDTQYF. Full variable domain (missing parts from reference TRBV7-9 and TRBJ2-3): DTGVSQNPRHKITKRGQNVTFRCDPISEHNRLYWYRQTLGQGPEFLTYFQNEAQLEKSRLLSDRFSAERPKGSFSTLEIQRTEQGDSAMYLCASSQQGAGDTQYFGPGTRLTVL.

This clone has just a few counts. The chain employs TRBV4-3 and TRBJ2-3, with TRBD2 identical over 7 bases. Germline values: CDR1 LGHNA, CDR2 YSLEER. The CDR3 is made up of 15 amino acids. With 3 bases clipped from V and 1 base from J, the junction kept 4 bases outside the gene matches. The CDR3 is CASSHSRGGTDTQYF. In DNA form, the CDR3 reads TGCGCCAGCAGCCACTCACGGGGGGGCACAGATACGCAGTATTTT.

The chain carries TRBV11-2 and TRBJ1-6; 7 bases align to TRBD1. The CDR3 is made up of 15 amino acids. After removal of 5 bases from V and 5 bases from J, the junction contained 6 bases not matched to a gene. Germline V gene data show CDR1 as SGHAT and CDR2 as FQNNGV. The CDR3 loop is CASSPAGTDNSPLHF. CDR3 in DNA: TGTGCCAGCAGCCCCGCAGGGACAGATAATTCACCCCTCCACTTT.

The chain links TRBV7-2 to TRBJ2-3; weak D call: TRBD2 (5 bases). V lost 8 bases and J 0 bases, leaving 6 bases between the germline ends. The length of the CDR3 is 12 residues. The germline V gene encodes CDR1 SGHTA and CDR2 FQGNSA. DNA for the CDR3: TGTGCCAGCCGAGGGAGCACAGATACGCAGTATTTT. Encoded protein: CASRGSTDTQYF.

The chain links TRBV28 to TRBJ2-6; TRBD1 matches at 8 bases. CDR1 and CDR2 from the germline V gene are MDHEN and SYDVKM. Trimming cost V 8 bases and J 0 bases; bases outside gene matches: 6. The CDR3 covers 16 residues. The CDR3 nucleotides read TGTGCCAGCGGCCCCACAGGGGGCTCTGGGGCCAACGTCCTGACTTTC. Protein sequence: CASGPTGGSGANVLTF.

V usage is TRBV27 and J usage is TRBJ2-5; D remains ambiguous. Germline loops: CDR1 MNHEY, CDR2 SMNVEV (reference sequence). The germline V and J ends were trimmed by 5 bases and 1 base, with 11 bases remaining between them. The CDR3 contains 14 residues. The chain's CDR3 is CASSPTLLQETQYF. The CDR3 DNA sequence: TGTGCCAGCAGTCCTACCCTCCTCCAAGAGACCCAGTACTTC.

This chain uses TRBV15 with TRBJ1-2; 10 bases are shared with TRBD1. The CDR3 extends over 16 amino acids. Looked up from germline, CDR1 is LNHNV and CDR2 is YYDKDF (reference sequence). Trimming took 6 bases from V and 4 from J; bases not matched to a gene: 11. In DNA, the CDR3 is TGTGCCACCAGTTATGGGACAGGGGAGGGTGGCTATGGCTACACCTTC. This gives the protein CATSYGTGEGGYGYTF.

This CDR3 is CASSVEGARNQPQHF. The DNA of the CDR3 is TGTGCCAGCAGCGTAGAGGGGGCTCGAAATCAGCCCCAGCATTTT. V gene TRBV9 combines with J gene TRBJ1-5, with 7 bases aligning to TRBD1. This CDR3 has 15 residues. V trimming: 0 bases; J trimming: 4 bases; junction bases outside the gene matches: 4. Germline CDR1 is SGDLS and CDR2 is YYNGEE.

Note on this clone: Sequence at one end of the junction differs from germline and may be a read error. This chain joins TRBV7-9 and TRBJ2-1, with 12 bases identical to TRBD2. The germline CDR1 and CDR2 sequences are SEHNR and FQNEAQ (reference sequence). CDR3 length equals 19 residues. DNA for the CDR3: TGTTCCAGCAGCCCACGACTAGCGGGAGCTACCTTTTCCTACAATGAGCAGTTCTTC. This translates into CSSSPRLAGATFSYNEQFF.

V and J are TRBV4-2 and TRBJ2-7; TRBD1 matches at 9 bases. CDR3 length: 14 residues. Germline V gene data show CDR1 as LGHNA and CDR2 as YNFKEQ. Losses at the gene ends were 4 bases for V and 5 bases for J; bases not matched to a gene: 6. The CDR3 DNA sequence: TGTGCCAGCAGCCCCCGGACAGGGGTGGACGAGCAGTACTTC. It specifies CASSPRTGVDEQYF.

The chain employs TRBV2 and TRBJ1-5; 11 positions match TRBD1. This CDR3 region has 14 residues. From germline, CDR1 is SNHLY and CDR2 FYNNEI. J was trimmed by 11 bases and V by 3 bases; bases with no gene match: 6. The CDR3 spells CASSDMDRGQTQHF. The CDR3 DNA follows: TGTGCCAGCAGTGATATGGACAGGGGGCAGACCCAGCATTTT.

The CDR3 is CASSQDTVGTEAFF. The CDR3, as DNA: TGCGCCAGCAGCCAAGATACAGTGGGCACTGAAGCTTTCTTT. The chain employs TRBV4-3 and TRBJ1-1; no reliable D call. This CDR3 comprises 14 residues. Deletions cut 0 bases from V and 4 bases from J, with 9 bases between. The germline V gene has CDR1 LGHNA and CDR2 YSLEER.

The V and J genes are TRBV7-2 and TRBJ2-7; 8 bases match TRBD2. V trimming: 3 bases; J trimming: 2 bases; junction bases outside the gene matches: 6. The CDR3 totals 15 residues. Germline assignment: CDR1 SGHTA and CDR2 FQGNSA. Written as DNA, the CDR3 is TGTGCCAGCAGCTTGGCAGCGGGAGAGACCTACGAGCAGTACTTC. This gives the protein CASSLAAGETYEQYF.

V usage is TRBV4-1 and J usage is TRBJ2-5; perhaps TRBD1 as D (6 bases). Germline assignment: CDR1 MGHRA and CDR2 YSYEKL. This CDR3 has 16 amino acids. The V gene lost 1 base and the J gene lost 1 base, with 13 bases spanning the gap. In DNA, the CDR3 is TGCGCCAGCAGCCAAGCACAGGGTTCAGCCCAAGAGACCCAGTACTTC. Its protein product is CASSQAQGSAQETQYF.

The chain joins TRBV29-1 to TRBJ1-1, with a weak D call TRBD1 (6 bases). V was shortened by 6 bases and J by 6 bases, with 17 bases between the two germline ends. Germline V gene sequence: CDR1 SQVTM, CDR2 ANQGSEA. This CDR3 is built from 13 residues. The CDR3 nucleotides read TGCAGCGTGCTTCAGGGAGGGGGTGCTGAAGCTTTCTTT. Its protein is CSVLQGGGAEAFF. The whole variable domain, remainder taken from reference TRBV29-1 and TRBJ1-1, is SAVISQKPSRDICQRGTSLTIQCQVDSQVTMMFWYRQQPGQSLTLIATANQGSEATYESGFVIDKFPISRPNLTFSTLTVSNMSPEDSSIYLCSVLQGGGAEAFFGQGTRLTVV.